Listed below are T cell receptor beta chains from one sample, sequenced in a study of blood T cell repertoires in COVID-19. Sequenced by immunoSEQ multiplex PCR; TCRdb stores in-frame clones only, minus some. The sample has 150,000 to 200,000 clones; more than 75% are singletons. Sequenced: PBMCs or T cells enriched from blood (not recorded which). Every receptor here comes from a woman between 45 and 65 years old who had recovered from COVID-19. Each CDR3 is given with its conserved first and last residue. The D gene is left open where the match is weak. Clone size is stated in some rows and not others, as once, few, many or a class when expanded.

>once|TRBJ2-7|TRBV11-3|NA
CASSLRPSLHEQYF
TGTGCCAGCAGCTTGCGGCCTAGTCTTCACGAGCAGTACTTC
>NA|TRBJ2-5|TRBV2|NA
CASSDSGLHQETQYF
TGTGCCAGCAGCGACTCGGGACTGCATCAAGAGACCCAGTACTTC
>NA|TRBJ2-1|TRBV9|NA
CASSVRETDYEQFF
TGTGCCAGCAGCGTACGGGAGACGGATTATGAGCAGTTCTTC
>NA|TRBJ2-3|TRBV10-3|TRBD2
CAIRGLAGADTQYF
TGTGCCATCAGGGGACTAGCGGGCGCAGATACGCAGTATTTT
>NA|TRBJ1-1|TRBV9|TRBD1
CASSVVQGAVTEAFF
TGTGCCAGCAGCGTAGTCCAGGGGGCGGTCACTGAAGCTTTCTTT
>NA|TRBJ2-3|TRBV27|NA
CASSLVAGRRTDTQYF
TGTGCCAGCAGTTTAGTTGCAGGGCGTCGCACAGATACGCAGTATTTT
>NA|TRBJ1-4|TRBV5-5|NA
CASSLGGINEKLFF
TGTGCCAGCAGCTTAGGAGGGATAAATGAAAAACTGTTTTTT
>NA|TRBJ1-5|TRBV19|NA
CASSIGGQTNQPQHF
TGTGCCAGTAGTATAGGTGGACAGACCAATCAGCCCCAGCATTTT
>NA|TRBJ2-7|TRBV7-2|NA
CASSLAGGSYEQYF
TGTGCCAGCAGCTTAGCGGGGGGCTCCTACGAGCAGTACTTC
>NA|TRBJ2-4|TRBV2|NA
CASSEAQLLAKNIQYF
TGTGCCAGCAGTGAAGCGCAACTTTTAGCCAAAAACATTCAGTACTTC
>NA|TRBJ1-6|TRBV27|NA
CASSLSSKSSYNSPLHF
TGTGCCAGCAGTTTATCCTCGAAGAGCTCCTATAATTCACCCCTCCACTTT
>NA|TRBJ2-1|TRBV7-6|NA
CASSLGGGIDNEQFF
TGTGCCAGCAGCTTGGGGGGGGGCATTGACAATGAGCAGTTCTTC
>NA|TRBJ1-2|TRBV12-3/TRBV12-4|NA
CASSFEGRNGYTF
TGTGCCAGCAGTTTCGAGGGAAGGAATGGCTACACCTTC
>NA|TRBJ1-3|TRBV18|NA
CASSPLNAAGVGNTIYF
TGTGCCAGCTCACCACTCAACGCTGCAGGGGTTGGAAACACCATATATTTT
>NA|TRBJ1-2|TRBV6-2/TRBV6-3|NA
CASSPGVLGYTF
TGTGCCAGCAGCCCCGGGGTCCTTGGCTACACCTTC
>NA|TRBJ2-7|TRBV6-5|TRBD2
CASRKGSSGGEQYF
TGTGCCAGCAGAAAGGGTAGTAGCGGGGGGGAGCAGTACTTC
>NA|TRBJ2-1|TRBV13|NA
CASSFRQASEQFF
TGTGCCAGCAGCTTCCGACAGGCCAGTGAGCAGTTCTTC
>once|TRBJ2-1|TRBV18|TRBD1
CASSLDRGNEQFF
TGTGCCAGCTCGCTGGACAGGGGGAATGAGCAGTTCTTC
>NA|TRBJ1-6|TRBV7-8|NA
CASSLQRQGNSPLHF
TGTGCCAGCAGCTTACAAAGGCAGGGCAATTCACCCCTCCACTTT
>NA|TRBJ2-7|TRBV29-1|TRBD1
CSVEARQGAKEQYF
TGCAGCGTTGAAGCAAGACAGGGGGCTAAGGAGCAGTACTTC
>NA|TRBJ1-3|TRBV29-1|NA
CSVEETGFGNTIYF
TGCAGCGTTGAAGAAACAGGGTTCGGAAACACCATATATTTT
>once|TRBJ2-1|TRBV5-1|TRBD1
CASSLVGTGDPNEQFF
TGCGCCAGCAGCTTGGTGGGGACAGGGGACCCCAATGAGCAGTTCTTC
>NA|TRBJ2-7|TRBV11-3|TRBD1
CASSGTGAYPYEQYF
TGTGCCAGCAGCGGGACAGGGGCCTACCCCTACGAGCAGTACTTC
>NA|TRBJ1-2|TRBV14|NA
CASSQAGAGDYGYTF
TGTGCCAGCAGCCAAGCAGGGGCAGGGGACTATGGCTACACCTTC
>NA|TRBJ1-1|TRBV3-1/TRBV3-2|NA
CASRRTENTEAFF
TGTGCCAGCAGGAGGACAGAGAACACTGAAGCTTTCTTT
>NA|TRBJ2-7|TRBV7-2|NA
CASSLGPSSYEQYF
TGTGCCAGCAGTCTGGGCCCCAGCTCCTACGAGCAGTACTTC
>NA|TRBJ2-6|TRBV5-1|NA
CASSLDFSSGANVLTF
TGCGCCAGCAGCTTGGACTTTTCCTCTGGGGCCAACGTCCTGACTTTC
>once|TRBJ2-3|TRBV6-5|TRBD2
CASSSSGGDTDTQYF
TGTGCCAGCAGCTCCAGCGGGGGAGACACAGATACGCAGTATTTT
>NA|TRBJ1-3|TRBV9|NA
CASSGSQGNTIYF
TGTGCCAGCAGCGGCTCACAGGGAAACACCATATATTTT
>NA|TRBJ1-2|TRBV4-2|TRBD1
CASSLGQGATDTF
TGTGCCAGCAGCTTAGGACAGGGGGCTACGGATACCTTC
>once|TRBJ1-2|TRBV7-9|NA
CASSLLSGDYGYTF
TGTGCCAGCAGCTTATTATCAGGGGACTATGGCTACACCTTC
>NA|TRBJ2-5|TRBV5-7|TRBD2
CASSFLREGSILYQETQYF
TGTGCCAGCAGCTTCTTGCGGGAGGGGAGCATCTTATACCAAGAGACCCAGTACTTC
>NA|TRBJ2-1|TRBV9|TRBD1
CASSPRGTGGNEQFF
TGTGCCAGCAGCCCGAGAGGGACAGGGGGCAATGAGCAGTTCTTC
>NA|TRBJ1-1|TRBV19|NA
CASSTGQQNTEAFF
TGTGCCAGTAGTACCGGACAGCAGAACACTGAAGCTTTCTTT
>NA|TRBJ1-4|TRBV7-9|TRBD1
CASSLGTGASNEKLFF
TGTGCCAGCAGCTTAGGGACAGGGGCCTCTAATGAAAAACTGTTTTTT
>NA|TRBJ1-2|TRBV29-1|NA
CSVSGSYGYTF
TGCAGCGTGTCGGGTAGTTATGGCTACACCTTC
>NA|TRBJ1-1|TRBV6-5|TRBD1
CASMTGSFAEAFF
TGTGCCAGCATGACAGGGAGTTTCGCTGAAGCTTTCTTT
>NA|TRBJ2-7|TRBV6-4|NA
CASNTGCGPREQYF
TGTGCCAGCAATACAGGATGTGGGCCCCGTGAGCAGTACTTC
>NA|TRBJ1-4|TRBV19|NA
CASSITQGKLFF
TGTGCCAGTAGTATCACCCAGGGCAAACTGTTTTTT
>few|TRBJ2-5|TRBV7-2|NA
CASKEQAGIRETQYF
TGTGCCAGCAAGGAGCAGGCAGGGATAAGAGAGACCCAGTACTTC
>once|TRBJ1-1|TRBV6-6|NA
CASSYPGNLLNTEAFF
TGTGCCAGCAGTTACCCCGGGAACCTATTGAACACTGAAGCTTTCTTT
>NA|TRBJ2-7|TRBV19|NA
CASAPGLGMYEQYF
TGTGCCAGTGCTCCGGGACTGGGAATGTACGAGCAGTACTTC
>NA|TRBJ2-5|TRBV30|NA
CAWSGGGVPQRKTQYF
TGTGCCTGGAGTGGGGGCGGGGTTCCCCAACGGAAGACCCAGTACTTC
>NA|TRBJ2-3|TRBV3-1/TRBV3-2|NA
CASRSRGNTDTQYF
TGTGCCAGCAGGAGCCGGGGAAACACAGATACGCAGTATTTT
>NA|TRBJ1-5|TRBV14|NA
CASSQSGGNQPQHF
TGTGCCAGCAGCCAGTCAGGGGGCAATCAGCCCCAGCATTTT
>NA|TRBJ1-2|TRBV19|TRBD1
CASSDRGPYGYTF
TGTGCCAGTAGTGACAGGGGACCCTATGGCTACACCTTC
>NA|TRBJ1-1|TRBV5-1|NA
CASSRTEPVRNTEAFF
TGCGCCAGCAGCCGGACAGAACCGGTGAGGAACACTGAAGCTTTCTTT
>NA|TRBJ2-2|TRBV6-2/TRBV6-3|TRBD1
CASSYGQGLGTGELFF
TGTGCCAGCAGTTACGGACAGGGCTTGGGCACCGGGGAGCTGTTTTTT
>NA|TRBJ2-5|TRBV14|TRBD2
CASSPEGSGRQETQYF
TGTGCCAGCAGCCCGGAAGGCAGCGGGAGGCAAGAGACCCAGTACTTC
>NA|TRBJ1-4|TRBV5-1|NA
CASAPGRAETNEKLFF
TGCGCCAGCGCCCCAGGGAGGGCCGAGACTAATGAAAAACTGTTTTTT